The entry below describes one T cell receptor (beta chain). The germline gives CDR1 SGHDN, CDR2 FVKESK. Trimming left V 0 bases short and J 5 bases short, with 2 bases between. This CDR3 has 12 amino acids. This sample stems from a study of radiation and T cells in renal cell carcinoma. Data came from immunoSEQ multiplex PCR; TCRdb stores just in-frame clones and leaves some out. Of roughly 130,000 clones detected, more than 75% appear once; the ten largest clones hold 4.5% to 7.5%. Regarding time point: blood 2 weeks post-SBRT. Treatment: 15 Gy SBRT to primary tumor, nephrectomy 4 weeks later. Sample: blood, taken from a patient whose treatment included radiotherapy and nephrectomy. The sequence came from a woman between 70 and 85 years old with renal cell carcinoma. This chain links TRBV14 with TRBJ1-3; D gene ambiguous. The CDR3 protein is CASSQDRNTIYF. The CDR3 bases are TGTGCCAGCAGCCAAGATAGAAACACCATATATTTT.